This T cell receptor beta chain was obtained from a study of T cell responses to AZD1222 COVID-19 vaccine. Germline V gene sequence: CDR1 MNHEY, CDR2 SVGAGI. CDR3 length equals 14 residues. V shed 5 bases, J shed 7 bases, and the junction held 7 bases outside the gene matches. Libraries were prepared by immunoSEQ multiplex PCR; TCRdb keeps only in-frame clonotypes and omits some of them. The table shows some 180,000 clones, with more than 85% occurring only once. Sequencing used peripheral blood, obtained 28 days after the second AZD1222 dose. The J gene is TRBJ2-2, the V gene TRBV6-5, with 7 bases identical to TRBD1. This TCR was recovered from an adult who received the AZD1222 COVID-19 vaccine. The CDR3 region has the DNA TGTGCCAGCAGTCAACAGGGGTTGGGCGGGGAGCTGTTTTTT. Translation: CASSQQGLGGELFF.